Listed below are T cell receptor beta chains from one sample, sequenced in a study of blood T cell repertoires in COVID-19. Produced via immunoSEQ multiplex PCR; TCRdb's table is partial and in-frame only. The table has about 150,000 clones, about 77% seen once. The sample taken for sequencing was peripheral blood. The receptors derive from a man between 60 and 70 years old with acute or convalescent COVID-19. The CDR3 runs from the conserved cysteine through the conserved F or W. Each record gives: CDR3 length, J gene, D gene, clone size, V gene, CDR3 protein, CDR3 DNA. The D gene is left open where the match is weak. Size values are once, few and many counts, or a class for expanded clones, and some rows have none.

14,TRBJ2-3,TRBD2,once,TRBV28,CASIPGGSTDTQYF,TGTGCCAGCATACCCGGGGGGAGCACAGATACGCAGTATTTT
13,TRBJ1-1,-,-,TRBV28,CASTTRQNTEAFF,TGTGCCAGCACCACCAGACAGAACACTGAAGCTTTCTTT
16,TRBJ2-3,-,-,TRBV18,CASSPPGRARTDTQYF,TGTGCCAGCTCACCACCAGGCAGGGCCCGCACAGATACGCAGTATTTT
15,TRBJ2-1,TRBD2,-,TRBV28,CASSLVTSGGGEQFF,TGTGCCAGCAGTTTAGTTACCTCGGGAGGAGGTGAGCAGTTCTTC
20,TRBJ2-6,TRBD2,-,TRBV28,CASSWPQGLAGPSGANVLTF,TGTGCCAGCAGTTGGCCTCAAGGACTAGCGGGACCCTCTGGGGCCAACGTCCTGACTTTC
13,TRBJ1-2,TRBD1,few,TRBV3-1/TRBV3-2,CASSHRTGRGYTF,TGTGCCAGCAGCCACCGGACAGGGAGGGGCTACACCTTC
14,TRBJ1-1,TRBD1,-,TRBV6-5,CASSYSLDRVGAFF,TGTGCCAGCAGTTACTCGCTGGACAGGGTAGGAGCTTTCTTT
16,TRBJ2-3,TRBD1,-,TRBV5-1,CASSLGQGLSTDTQYF,TGCGCCAGCAGCCTAGGACAGGGCCTAAGCACAGATACGCAGTATTTT
15,TRBJ2-2,TRBD1,-,TRBV2,CASSTGGVGTGELFF,TGTGCCAGCAGCACAGGGGGCGTGGGAACCGGGGAGCTGTTTTTT
15,TRBJ2-7,-,-,TRBV7-9,CASSLTGGFSYEQYF,TGTGCCAGCAGCTTAACCGGCGGATTCTCCTACGAGCAGTACTTC
11,TRBJ2-4,TRBD2,-,TRBV7-2,CASTASGVQHF,TGTGCCAGCACGGCTAGCGGGGTTCAGCACTTC
13,TRBJ1-2,-,-,TRBV2,CASSDTGGYGYTF,TGTGCCAGCAGTGATACGGGGGGCTATGGCTACACCTTC
14,TRBJ1-3,-,-,TRBV3-1/TRBV3-2,CASTTQAPGNTIYF,TGTGCCAGCACCACACAGGCCCCTGGAAACACCATATATTTT
15,TRBJ2-3,TRBD1,-,TRBV5-1,CASSNGQGWTDTQYF,TGCGCCAGCAGCAATGGACAGGGATGGACAGATACGCAGTATTTT
14,TRBJ1-6,-,few,TRBV6-5,CASSLPTELSPLHF,TGTGCCAGCAGTCTACCGACTGAGCTTTCACCCCTCCACTTT
14,TRBJ1-1,TRBD1,-,TRBV10-3,CAIRGTGMNTEAFF,TGTGCCATCAGGGGGACAGGGATGAACACTGAAGCTTTCTTT
13,TRBJ2-1,TRBD2,-,TRBV2,CATRTSGRGEQFF,TGTGCCACTCGGACTAGCGGGAGGGGTGAGCAGTTCTTC
18,TRBJ2-7,TRBD2,once,TRBV6-1,CASSGETSGTLSSYEQYF,TGTGCCAGCAGTGGGGAGACTAGCGGGACCCTGAGCTCCTACGAGCAGTACTTC
15,TRBJ1-5,TRBD1,-,TRBV6-5,CASSTGTGSNQPQHF,TGTGCCAGCAGTACCGGGACAGGGAGCAATCAGCCCCAGCATTTT
16,TRBJ2-7,-,-,TRBV14,CASSQEAGILSYEQYF,TGTGCCAGCAGCCAAGAAGCGGGCATCCTAAGCTACGAGCAGTACTTC
14,TRBJ2-3,TRBD1,-,TRBV10-3,CAIRPGQITDTQYF,TGTGCCATCAGGCCGGGACAGATCACAGATACGCAGTATTTT
15,TRBJ1-2,-,-,TRBV27,CASSPEPRASYGYTF,TGTGCCAGCAGCCCCGAGCCCAGGGCCTCCTATGGCTACACCTTC
14,TRBJ2-5,TRBD1,-,TRBV3-1/TRBV3-2,CASSLSQGAETQYF,TGTGCCAGCAGCCTTTCCCAGGGGGCGGAGACCCAGTACTTC
16,TRBJ1-2,TRBD1,-,TRBV7-2,CASSLGGTGFYYGYTF,TGTGCCAGCAGCTTAGGCGGGACAGGGTTTTACTATGGCTACACCTTC
16,TRBJ2-7,-,-,TRBV21-1,CASSVLSGTGGSEQYF,TGTGCCAGCAGCGTCCTCTCCGGGACAGGGGGTTCCGAGCAGTACTTC
13,TRBJ2-4,TRBD1,-,TRBV12-3/TRBV12-4,CATKPRDSNIQYF,TGTGCCACCAAACCCAGGGACAGCAACATTCAGTACTTC
18,TRBJ2-1,TRBD2,-,TRBV28,CASSRPGLAGGSYNEQFF,TGTGCCAGCAGCCGACCTGGACTAGCGGGAGGTTCCTACAATGAGCAGTTCTTC
14,TRBJ2-7,-,-,TRBV2,CASRLDRNSYEQYF,TGTGCCAGCAGGTTAGACAGGAACTCCTACGAGCAGTACTTC
14,TRBJ2-7,TRBD2,few,TRBV7-2,CASSWTSGSYEQYF,TGTGCCAGCAGTTGGACTAGCGGGAGTTACGAGCAGTACTTC
13,TRBJ1-2,TRBD1,-,TRBV29-1,CSVNPQGENGYTF,TGCAGCGTTAACCCACAGGGGGAAAATGGCTACACCTTC
15,TRBJ1-5,-,-,TRBV6-5,CASSNQGWDHQPQHF,TGTGCCAGCAGTAATCAGGGATGGGATCATCAGCCCCAGCATTTT
15,TRBJ1-2,-,-,TRBV6-5,CASQTGGARVYGYTF,TGTGCCAGTCAAACGGGGGGGGCGAGGGTCTATGGCTACACCTTC
15,TRBJ2-3,TRBD2,-,TRBV19,CASSIGEGGTDTQYF,TGTGCCAGTAGTATAGGGGAGGGAGGAACAGATACGCAGTATTTT
13,TRBJ2-7,TRBD1,-,TRBV6-1,CASSDRGSYEQYF,TGTGCCAGCAGTGACAGGGGGTCCTACGAGCAGTACTTC
14,TRBJ2-3,-,-,TRBV30,CAWRQGHSTDTQYF,TGTGCCTGGAGGCAGGGACACAGCACAGATACGCAGTATTTT
14,TRBJ2-3,TRBD1,-,TRBV24-1,CATSEKGAADTQYF,TGTGCCACCAGTGAAAAGGGGGCGGCGGATACGCAGTATTTT
10,TRBJ2-7,-,-,TRBV28,CASSSVEQYF,TGTGCCAGCAGTTCTGTCGAGCAGTACTTC
15,TRBJ2-5,-,-,TRBV11-2,CASSLGALSQETQYF,TGTGCCAGCAGCCTTGGGGCACTCTCCCAAGAGACCCAGTACTTC